This TCR beta chain was sequenced in a study of T-cell memory formation after mild COVID-19. At the level of the study: Clusters of TCRs were largely donor specific. Study-level findings and limits: Contracting CD4+ clones sat mainly in CM and EM; CD8+ in EMRA. Second-wave clones peaking on day 37 lacked confirmed SARS-CoV-2 specificity. A second wave expanding day 15 to 37 was CD4+-biased; contracting clones were balanced.

CDR3 length equals 20 residues. Trimming took 2 bases from V and 6 from J; bases not matched to a gene: 13. The germline V gene encodes CDR1 SGHTA and CDR2 FQGNSA. Note on this clonotype: No antigen is known for it.

TCRdb re-derived calls from the 5' RACE reads in MiXCR, one entry per CDR3 protein. Of under 400,000 distinct CDR3 sequences in the sample, around 21% are singletons; the top ten hold roughly an eighth. The sequenced sample was PBMCs or a T cell subset sorted from them (not recorded which). This TCR was recovered from an adult woman who had mild COVID-19 (a few samples of this study predate the infection). Cell type and time point are not known. V gene TRBV7-2 combines with J gene TRBJ2-1; TRBD2 agrees at 16 bases. The DNA of the CDR3 is TGTGCCAGCAGCTTACCGGGACTAGCGGGAGGGAATATCTACGGCAATGAGCAGTTCTTC. It encodes CASSLPGLAGGNIYGNEQFF.